This T cell receptor (beta chain) derives from a study of vaccination and CD4 T cells after COVID-19. This clonotype was counted a few times. Its antigen is not identified. Treatment reported: approximately 9-day PBMC culture with coronavirus spike peptide pools or control peptides (ViraFEST assay). Antigen-specific T cells were expanded with peptide pools by ViraFEST, and TCRs were then sequenced. With the Oncomine TCR Beta short-read assay, DNA from cultured CD4+ T cells was sequenced. Genomic DNA was extracted from cultured CD4+ T cells. TCRdb reprocessed the PCR reads with MiXCR, giving one entry per CDR3 protein. The sample carries 11,000 to 15,000 distinct CDR3 sequences, roughly 61% recorded once. Study-level findings and limits: Median SARS-CoV-2-reactive clonotype numbers went from approximately 21 to 38; this increase was not significant.

This CDR3 contains 15 residues. CDR1 is MNHNS, CDR2 SASEGT, per germline. V lost 4 bases and J lost 2; bases outside the gene matches: 8. The sequencing input was CD4+ T cells from blood, cultured in vitro. V gene TRBV6-1 combines with J gene TRBJ2-7; 7 nucleotides match TRBD2. This TCR was sampled from a human donor who had recovered from COVID-19. The CDR3 loop reads CASSVLGGSAYEQYF. DNA of the CDR3: TGTGCCAGCAGTGTATTGGGGGGGTCCGCCTACGAGCAGTACTTC.